The rows below give T cell receptor beta chains drawn from one sample of a study of a mutant IDH1 vaccine in newly diagnosed glioma. Clones were sequenced by immunoSEQ multiplex PCR, and TCRdb holds only the in-frame ones, with some missing. The table has over 65,000 clones, 84% seen once. These receptors have no known antigen. The sequencing here drew on PBMCs, taken from a glioma patient whose treatment included an IDH1 peptide vaccine. Every receptor here comes from a man aged 18 to 35 with glioma. Each CDR3 is given with its conserved first and last residue. D genes are given only for firm matches. Where a row states a size, it is once, few, many or the class of an expanded clone; other rows omit it.

D	size	V	J	CDR3	DNA
-	-	TRBV12-5	TRBJ2-1	CASGSPTVNEQFF	TGTGCTAGTGGTTCCCCAACAGTGAATGAGCAGTTCTTC
-	few	TRBV7-9	TRBJ1-3	CASSLGQISGNTIYF	TGTGCCAGCAGCTTAGGACAGATCTCTGGAAACACCATATATTTT
TRBD2	-	TRBV7-2	TRBJ2-3	CASSLSSGRGGTTQYF	TGTGCCAGCAGCTTATCGAGCGGGAGGGGCGGAACTACGCAGTATTTT
TRBD1	-	TRBV2	TRBJ1-4	CASATTGRSNEKLFF	TGTGCCAGCGCCACGACAGGGAGGTCTAATGAAAAACTGTTTTTT
TRBD1	-	TRBV6-5	TRBJ2-7	CASSYSTGSGLYEQYF	TGTGCCAGCAGTTACTCGACAGGGTCGGGGTTATACGAGCAGTACTTC
-	-	TRBV7-8	TRBJ1-1	CASSLVEGTEAFF	TGTGCCAGCAGCTTAGTTGAGGGAACTGAAGCTTTCTTT
TRBD1	-	TRBV5-5	TRBJ1-2	CASSPRQGSLYGYTF	TGTGCCAGCAGCCCTCGACAGGGGTCCCTCTATGGCTACACCTTC
-	-	TRBV27	TRBJ1-2	CASCRLESLNYGYTF	TGTGCCAGCTGCCGACTGGAGTCCTTGAACTATGGCTACACCTTC
-	-	TRBV18	TRBJ2-5	CASSPRVWEETQYF	TGTGCCAGCTCACCACGGGTATGGGAGGAGACCCAGTACTTC
-	-	TRBV15	TRBJ1-4	CATSRDSGGRWEKLFF	TGTGCCACCAGCAGAGATAGCGGGGGGCGATGGGAAAAACTGTTTTTT
TRBD1	-	TRBV5-1	TRBJ1-1	CASSLQGLHTEAFF	TGCGCCAGCAGCTTACAGGGGCTGCACACTGAAGCTTTCTTT
-	-	TRBV16	TRBJ1-3	CASSQSISRGNTIYF	TGTGCCAGCAGCCAATCGATTAGTCGGGGAAACACCATATATTTT
TRBD2	-	TRBV5-1	TRBJ2-1	CASRPPGLAGLVASSEQFF	TGCGCCAGCAGGCCCCCGGGACTAGCGGGCCTGGTAGCGAGTAGTGAGCAGTTCTTC
-	once	TRBV28	TRBJ2-2	CASSFGGTNTGELFF	TGTGCCAGCAGTTTCGGCGGGACGAACACCGGGGAGCTGTTTTTT
TRBD1	few	TRBV4-3	TRBJ1-5	CASSRTGAQPQHF	TGCGCCAGCAGCCGCACAGGGGCTCAGCCCCAGCATTTT
-	-	TRBV27	TRBJ1-3	CASRGGFGSGNTIYF	TGTGCCAGCCGTGGCGGTTTTGGCTCTGGAAACACCATATATTTT
TRBD1	-	TRBV6-1	TRBJ1-5	CASRQGAANQPQHF	TGTGCCAGCCGACAGGGGGCGGCCAATCAGCCCCAGCATTTT
-	-	TRBV27	TRBJ1-4	CASSLGPRGGLGEKLFF	TGTGCCAGCAGTTTAGGGCCCCGGGGGGGCCTTGGGGAAAAACTGTTTTTT
-	-	TRBV4-3	TRBJ2-6	CASSHFQSSGANVLTF	TGCGCCAGCAGCCATTTTCAGAGCTCTGGGGCCAACGTCCTGACTTTC
TRBD1	once	TRBV7-3	TRBJ1-1	CASSSRSYDPGQGFRSGAEAFF	TGTGCCAGCAGCTCCCGTTCCTATGATCCGGGACAGGGATTTCGGAGTGGGGCTGAAGCTTTCTTT
TRBD1	few	TRBV4-3	TRBJ1-5	CASSPTGDNQPQHF	TGCGCCAGCAGTCCGACAGGGGATAATCAGCCCCAGCATTTT
-	-	TRBV5-1	TRBJ1-4	CASSPLGATNEKLFF	TGCGCCAGCAGCCCCCTGGGAGCAACTAATGAAAAACTGTTTTTT
-	-	TRBV5-1	TRBJ2-2	CASSNTGELFF	TGCGCCAGCAGCAACACCGGGGAGCTGTTTTTT
-	-	TRBV6-5	TRBJ2-3	CASSRLYTSTDTQYF	TGTGCCAGCAGTCGTCTGTATACTAGCACAGATACGCAGTATTTT
-	-	TRBV27	TRBJ1-2	CASSLVPGARDYTF	TGTGCCAGCAGTCTAGTTCCCGGGGCCAGGGACTACACCTTC
TRBD2	-	TRBV9	TRBJ2-5	CASSVLGGTQETQYF	TGTGCCAGCAGCGTTCTGGGGGGGACCCAAGAGACCCAGTACTTC
-	-	TRBV5-4	TRBJ1-2	CASSLVFGGSGYTF	TGTGCCAGCAGCTTGGTGTTCGGGGGTTCGGGCTACACCTTC
-	few	TRBV2	TRBJ1-1	CARLNTEAFF	TGTGCCCGGTTGAACACTGAAGCTTTCTTT
-	-	TRBV5-4	TRBJ2-3	CASSFGPDTQYF	TGTGCCAGCAGCTTCGGACCAGATACGCAGTATTTT
TRBD2	-	TRBV5-1	TRBJ2-7	CASSRTSGPPYEQYF	TGCGCCAGCAGCCGGACTAGCGGCCCGCCCTACGAGCAGTACTTC
-	-	TRBV4-2	TRBJ2-1	CASSRQGGGPYNEQFF	TGTGCCAGCAGCAGGCAAGGGGGAGGGCCCTACAATGAGCAGTTCTTC
TRBD1	medium-sized	TRBV4-1	TRBJ1-2	CASSQDQGAFGGYTF	TGCGCCAGCAGCCAAGATCAGGGGGCCTTTGGTGGCTACACCTTC
-	-	TRBV7-2	TRBJ1-1	CASSLVLKNTEAFF	TGTGCCAGCAGCTTGGTCTTGAAGAACACTGAAGCTTTCTTT
-	-	TRBV19	TRBJ1-4	CASTPFRPVGGEKLFF	TGTGCCAGTACCCCATTTAGGCCGGTAGGGGGTGAAAAACTGTTTTTT
-	-	TRBV7-2	TRBJ2-3	CASSIGPGTDTQYF	TGTGCCAGCAGCATCGGACCGGGGACAGATACGCAGTATTTT
TRBD1	-	TRBV19	TRBJ2-1	CASSSNRGFEQFF	TGTGCCAGTAGTTCGAACAGGGGGTTTGAGCAGTTCTTC
-	-	TRBV6-1	TRBJ1-1	CASSGGTVKMGEAFF	TGTGCCAGCAGTGGTGGGACGGTCAAGATGGGTGAAGCTTTCTTT
TRBD1	-	TRBV18	TRBJ1-4	CASSGQGPEKLFF	TGTGCCAGCTCTGGACAGGGGCCCGAAAAACTGTTTTTT
TRBD1	-	TRBV7-9	TRBJ1-1	CASSLVGTGQLNTEAFF	TGTGCCAGCAGCTTAGTTGGTACGGGACAGTTGAACACTGAAGCTTTCTTT
TRBD2	-	TRBV19	TRBJ2-1	CASSPTSGGTYYNEQFF	TGTGCCAGTAGTCCGACTAGCGGGGGGACTTACTACAATGAGCAGTTCTTC
TRBD1	-	TRBV5-4	TRBJ1-2	CASSSPWDRGKDGYTF	TGTGCCAGCAGCAGCCCCTGGGACAGGGGGAAAGATGGCTACACCTTC
TRBD1	few	TRBV5-8	TRBJ1-1	CASSFGTGITEAFF	TGTGCCAGCAGCTTTGGGACAGGGATAACGGAAGCTTTCTTT
-	-	TRBV27	TRBJ2-1	CASSFAFEQFF	TGTGCCAGCAGTTTCGCCTTTGAGCAGTTCTTC
-	-	TRBV6-1	TRBJ2-7	CASGRGSYEQYF	TGTGCCAGCGGACGGGGTTCCTACGAGCAGTACTTC
-	-	TRBV7-3	TRBJ2-2	CASSFSYGGELFF	TGTGCCAGCAGCTTCTCGTATGGCGGGGAGCTGTTTTTT
-	-	TRBV6-5	TRBJ1-5	CASSLGPNQPQHF	TGTGCCAGCAGTTTAGGACCCAATCAGCCCCAGCATTTT
-	-	TRBV30	TRBJ1-2	CAWRDPGVAYYGYTF	TGTGCCTGGAGGGACCCGGGCGTGGCTTACTATGGCTACACCTTC
-	-	TRBV4-3	TRBJ1-2	CASSQGSPGSNYGYTF	TGCGCCAGCAGCCAAGGGTCCCCTGGCTCTAACTATGGCTACACCTTC
-	-	TRBV19	TRBJ2-7	CASSMGGKTYEQYF	TGTGCCAGTAGTATGGGTGGGAAGACCTACGAGCAGTACTTC
-	few	TRBV4-2	TRBJ1-1	CASSQDNDGYTEAFF	TGTGCCAGCAGCCAGGATAACGACGGATACACTGAAGCTTTCTTT
-	-	TRBV9	TRBJ2-2	CASSVVGWAAQGTGELFF	TGTGCCAGCAGCGTAGTTGGTTGGGCAGCCCAAGGGACCGGGGAGCTGTTTTTT
TRBD1	-	TRBV6-5	TRBJ1-5	CASRRADRGNQPQHF	TGTGCCAGCAGGCGAGCCGACAGGGGTAATCAGCCCCAGCATTTT
TRBD1	-	TRBV2	TRBJ1-1	CASRPDRGYTEAFF	TGTGCCAGCAGGCCGGACAGGGGTTACACTGAAGCTTTCTTT
-	-	TRBV7-2	TRBJ2-3	CASSLAGNTQYF	TGTGCCAGCAGCTTAGCGGGAAATACGCAGTATTTT
TRBD1	-	TRBV7-3	TRBJ2-7	CASSPTGQGSYEQYF	TGTGCCAGCAGCCCGACGGGACAGGGCTCCTACGAGCAGTACTTC
TRBD2	-	TRBV2	TRBJ2-7	CAREPSGDSYEQYF	TGTGCCAGGGAGCCTAGCGGGGACTCCTACGAGCAGTACTTC
-	-	TRBV5-4	TRBJ2-2	CASSRYGPGELFF	TGTGCCAGCAGCCGCTACGGACCCGGGGAGCTGTTTTTT
-	-	TRBV18	TRBJ2-7	CASSVWGGGTYEQYF	TGTGCCAGCTCCGTTTGGGGAGGGGGCACCTACGAGCAGTACTTC
-	-	TRBV4-2	TRBJ1-5	CASSQEGGLVSNQPQHF	TGTGCCAGCAGCCAGGAAGGCGGACTGGTTAGCAATCAGCCCCAGCATTTT
TRBD1	-	TRBV18	TRBJ2-3	CASSPGTGRRDTQYF	TGTGCCAGCTCACCTGGGACAGGGCGGAGGGATACGCAGTATTTT